This T cell receptor beta chain stems from a study of memory CD4+ T cells and cytomegalovirus serostatus (dated by TCRdb to between 2018 and 2021). The study in broad terms: A total of roughly 35 healthy Belgian adults, of whom 9 were CMV seropositive and roughly 25 were CMV seronegative, were included in the cohort. To replicate a published TCR-based CMV serostatus classifier, the study sequenced CD4+ memory TCRbeta repertoires from a Belgian cohort whose cytomegalovirus serostatus was known. The paper's findings and limits, for the study overall: For predicting CMV serostatus, the median bootstrapped AUC was about 0.96 using the original framework and roughly 0.91 using a US-trained random forest. Unlike the original study, which covered naive and memory CD4+ and CD8+ populations, the Belgian study sequenced only CD4+CD45RO+ memory cells. On the Belgian cohort, the classifier based on the original framework reached a median bootstrapped AUC of 0.95, with a 95% CI of 0.76-1.00. Among the 150 to 200 previously reported CMV-associated TCRbeta sequences, over 65 showed up in the CD4+ memory repertoires, with each one found in between one and five individuals. The results were interpreted as suggesting that the CMV-associated TCR signature is largely present in the CD4+ memory repertoire.

Single viable CD3+CD4+CD8-CD45RO+ cells were sorted as memory CD4+ T cells on a FACSAria II. CMV serostatus was assessed using a Roche Elecsys assay, by which serum IgG against CMV pp150, pp28, p38 and p52 was detected. Once the samples were thawed, total CD4+ T cells were enriched through positive selection using CD4 magnetic microbeads. The samples came from a different study that was designed specifically to examine the CD4+ T cell memory repertoire. Following standard operating procedures, peripheral blood mononuclear cells were isolated and cryopreserved, while serum was kept at -80 degrees C. CD3-PerCP (BW264/56), CD4-APC (RPA-T4), CD45RO-PE (UCHT1) and CD8-Pacific Orange (3B5) antibodies were used for staining, and non-viable cells were excluded with Sytox blue. Turning to this clone: Its antigen remains undetermined. Within one base of it there is no much larger clone, and no base qualities were kept.

Genomic DNA was extracted from sorted cells with the Quick-DNA Microprep Kit. Amplification of TCRbeta DNA was done with the immunoSEQ hsTCRbeta kit, following the protocol from the manufacturer. An Illumina MiSeq instrument was used to sequence the TCRbeta libraries. From the authors' description of their analysis: After out-of-frame sequences were removed, around 2,200,000 distinct TCRbeta sequences remained, averaging approximately 72,000 per individual. Each individual was scored according to the count of approximately 170 previously reported CMV-associated TCRbeta sequences and the total productive distinct TCRbeta count. A beta-binomial model was reimplemented in Python, and scikit-learn random forests with default parameters were trained on data from the US cohort. Classifier performance on the Belgian cohort was summarized as median AUC with percentile confidence intervals calculated over 10,000 bootstrap iterations. TCRdb mirrors the immuneACCESS table, restricted to in-frame sequences. Some clones are absent from its copies; in checked studies, under half trace to an unresolved V gene, and the reason for the others is unknown. From that table come the V and J calls and clone size; the DNA was used to work out D and trimming. This sample has more than 35,000 clones in its table, and roughly 78% of those were observed once. Jointly, the top ten make up 0.78% of the sample.

The CDR3 numbers 13 residues from cysteine through phenylalanine. Only the CDR3 portion is preserved as DNA: 39 bases, with reading frame beginning at the first base. Looking up the germline V gene (reference sequence) yields CDR1 SSHAT and CDR2 FNYEAQ. The V end loses 1 base and the J end loses 5 bases, and a stretch of 8 bases separates them. Specimen: memory CD4+ T cells from blood. The chain links TRBV7-7 with TRBJ1-1; the D segment could be TRBD1, given 5 matching bases. This clonotype was obtained from an adult in good health and CMV-seronegative. Here is the DNA: TGTGCCAGCAGCTTAGAAAGGGGAACTGAAGCTTTCTTT. Translation gives CASSLERGTEAFF.